A single TCR beta chain is shown here with its context. Unique molecular identifiers were incorporated into the prepared TCRbeta library. In TCRdb, the PCR reads were re-called with MiXCR into one record per CDR3 protein. Of 500,000 or so distinct CDR3 sequences in the sample, less than 35% were seen once. These data are taken from a study of T-cell reconstitution after alpha-beta-depleted transplantation in children. This CDR3 has 14 amino acids. V lost 2 bases, J lost 2 bases, and 11 bases lay in between. The V gene's germline CDR1 is GTSNPN and CDR2 SVGIG (reference sequence). This clonotype was obtained from a human donor who donated a stem cell graft to a child with aplastic anemia. The rearrangement uses TRBV30 and TRBJ2-3; D might be TRBD1 (6 bases). The sample consisted of PBMCs from the stem cell graft donor, taken from the stem cell graft. CDR3 residues: CAWSRTVHTDTQYF. In DNA, the CDR3 is TGTGCCTGGAGTAGGACAGTCCACACAGATACGCAGTATTTT.